What follows are 14 T cell receptor beta chains derived from one specimen sequenced in a study of cytomegalovirus exposure and HLA in healthy donors. PCR was performed using 60 Vbeta and 13 Jbeta primers. Some clones are missing from TCRdb's copy, which holds only in-frame ones; the method was immunoSEQ multiplex PCR. The repertoire holds 120,000 or so clones, with about 80% as singletons. Material for sequencing was PBMCs. Receptor source: a human donor in good health.

This clone was seen only a few times. This chain uses TRBV9 with TRBJ1-4, with 7 bases that match TRBD1. The CDR3 loop spans 14 amino acids. With V trimmed by 2 bases and J by 7 bases, 5 bases remained unmatched. The germline gives CDR1 SGDLS, CDR2 YYNGEE. The CDR3 sequence is CASSVTGMGEKLFF. CDR3 in DNA: TGTGCCAGCAGCGTGACAGGGATGGGTGAAAAACTGTTTTTT.

The rearrangement uses TRBV28 and TRBJ2-6; 8 nucleotides match TRBD2. In germline, CDR1 is MDHEN, CDR2 SYDVKM. This CDR3 is built from 17 residues. Trimming took 3 bases from V and 0 from J; bases not matched to a gene: 4. Here the CDR3 reads CASSLAGGTSGANVLTF. The CDR3 nucleotides are TGTGCCAGCAGTTTGGCGGGGGGCACCTCTGGGGCCAACGTCCTGACTTTC. Filled out from reference TRBV28 and TRBJ2-6, the complete variable domain reads DVKVTQSSRYLVKRTGEKVFLECVQDMDHENMFWYRQDPGLGLRLIYFSYDVKMKEKGDIPEGYSVSREKKERFSLILESASTNQTSMYLCASSLAGGTSGANVLTFGAGSRLTVL.

CDR3 sequence (DNA): TGTGCCAGCAGTATCTACAGCAGGGCCCACGAGCAGTACTTC. It specifies CASSIYSRAHEQYF. This chain joins TRBV6-5 and TRBJ2-7; D possibly corresponds to TRBD1 (5 bases). There are 14 residues in the CDR3. V shed 5 bases and J shed 5 bases, with 16 bases lying between them. Per the germline V gene, CDR1 is MNHEY and CDR2 is SVGAGI.

This clone is a singleton in its sample. The chain's CDR3 is CASSESRQDSRSNQPQHF. The CDR3 DNA is TGTGCCAGCAGTGAAAGTCGACAGGACTCCAGAAGCAATCAGCCCCAGCATTTT. The chain links TRBV2 to TRBJ1-5, with D perhaps matching TRBD1 (6 bases). Trimming pared 2 bases from V and 1 base from J, leaving 18 bases between. Germline V CDR1 and CDR2: SNHLY, FYNNEI. The CDR3 contains 18 residues.

This rearrangement joins TRBV19 to TRBJ1-5; D is perhaps TRBD1 (6 bases). V lost 5 bases, J lost 6 bases, and 11 bases lay in between. From germline, CDR1 is LNHDA and CDR2 SQIVND (reference sequence). The CDR3 covers 13 residues. This chain's CDR3 is CASSVQGSQPQHF. The CDR3 DNA sequence: TGTGCCAGTAGTGTCCAGGGGAGTCAGCCCCAGCATTTT.

With regard to this clone: The junction differs from germline at one of its ends, possibly a read error. The CDR3: CSSSFTAPNSPLHF. DNA for the CDR3: TGTTCCAGCAGCTTTACTGCTCCTAATTCGCCCCTCCACTTT. The chain is built from TRBV7-9 and TRBJ1-6; the D is unclear. CDR1 is SEHNR, CDR2 FQNEAQ, per germline (reference sequence). The CDR3 runs 14 residues.

The rearrangement joins TRBV2 to TRBJ1-2; D gene unclear. The CDR3 spans 13 residues. V gave up 2 bases and J gave up 2 bases, with 6 bases separating them. Germline V gene data show CDR1 as SNHLY and CDR2 as FYNNEI. The CDR3 here is CASSEHSNYGYTF. The CDR3 DNA reads as TGTGCCAGCAGTGAACACAGCAACTATGGCTACACCTTC.

This chain connects TRBV4-1 to TRBJ1-6, with D maybe TRBD1 (5 bases). Germline loops: CDR1 MGHRA, CDR2 YSYEKL. Trimming stripped 0 bases from V and 10 bases from J, with 16 bases between. CDR3 size: 16 residues. The CDR3, as DNA: TGCGCCAGCAGCCAAGATGCAAACCAGGGAGGGTCACCCCTCCACTTT. Amino acids: CASSQDANQGGSPLHF.

This clone was observed a few times. The V and J genes are TRBV6-6 and TRBJ2-7; 7 nucleotides line up with TRBD1. The CDR3 is 14 amino acids. V lost 7 bases, J lost 2 bases, and 8 bases stayed unmatched. CDR1 MNHNY and CDR2 SVGAGI come from the germline V gene (reference sequence). CDR3 loop: CASTLRDRAYEQYF. The DNA of the CDR3 is TGTGCCAGCACCCTACGGGACAGAGCCTACGAGCAGTACTTC.

The chain recombines TRBV5-1 with TRBJ2-7; TRBD1 matches at 7 bases. Germline-derived CDR1 and CDR2 are SGHRS and YFSETQ. J gave up 2 bases and V 4 bases, and 6 bases lay outside the gene matches. CDR3 length: 14 amino acids. Here the CDR3 reads CASSLTGSPYEQYF. CDR3 coding DNA: TGCGCCAGCAGCCTGACAGGGTCCCCCTACGAGCAGTACTTC.

This rearrangement joins TRBV5-5 to TRBJ2-7, with no clear D. Trimming left V 2 bases short and J 1 base short, with 10 bases between. Germline V gene sequence: CDR1 SGHKS, CDR2 YYEKEE (reference sequence). The CDR3 runs to 14 residues. CDR3 sequence (DNA): TGTGCCAGCAGCTTCTCTGACGGGTCCTACGAGCAGTACTTC. As protein: CASSFSDGSYEQYF.

The chain carries TRBV30 and TRBJ2-7, with TRBD2 matching over 13 bases. Germline V lookup: CDR1 GTSNPN, CDR2 SVGIG (reference sequence). The CDR3 runs to 13 residues. J gave up 1 base and V 8 bases, and 2 bases lay outside the gene matches. CDR3 in amino acids: CAGTSGASYEQYF. CDR3 sequence (DNA): TGTGCCGGGACTAGCGGGGCTTCCTACGAGCAGTACTTC.

The chain couples TRBV5-1 to TRBJ1-6, with 7 bases aligning to TRBD1. Germline V gene lookup returns CDR1 SGHRS and CDR2 YFSETQ. This CDR3 region has 14 residues. The V gene end was trimmed by 9 bases and the J gene end by 7 bases; junction bases not matched to a gene: 10. The CDR3 nucleotides read TGCGCCACCGCCCCGGGACAGAGAAATTCACCCCTCCACTTT. Its translation is CATAPGQRNSPLHF.

This chain joins TRBV9 and TRBJ2-1, with D possibly being TRBD2 (6 bases). Per the germline V gene, CDR1 is SGDLS and CDR2 is YYNGEE. With 3 bases removed from V and 5 bases from J, the gap between germline ends came to 12 bases. This CDR3 is built from 14 residues. The CDR3 loop is CASSEPTSHNEQFF. The CDR3 DNA is TGTGCCAGCAGCGAGCCTACTAGCCACAATGAGCAGTTCTTC.